Sequencing of this TCR beta chain was carried out in a study of OX40 agonist ivuxolimab in advanced cancers. V lost 5 bases to trimming and J lost 5 bases, with 11 bases between them. This CDR3 region has 13 residues. From germline, CDR1 is SGHNT and CDR2 YENEEA. The assay was immunoSEQ multiplex PCR, and TCRdb's table has in-frame clones only and misses some. The table has fewer than 120,000 clones, around 90% seen once; the top ten hold 0.25% to 0.3%. The material was CD4+ or CD8+ T cells sorted from blood, obtained in a trial of the OX40 agonist ivuxolimab. The source is an adult with an advanced solid tumor such as melanoma, head and neck, liver or kidney cancer. The chain carries TRBV11-3 and TRBJ2-3; maybe TRBD1 (5 bases). CDR3 protein: CASSVFQGDTQYF. The CDR3 coding sequence is TGTGCCAGCAGCGTGTTCCAGGGAGATACGCAGTATTTT.